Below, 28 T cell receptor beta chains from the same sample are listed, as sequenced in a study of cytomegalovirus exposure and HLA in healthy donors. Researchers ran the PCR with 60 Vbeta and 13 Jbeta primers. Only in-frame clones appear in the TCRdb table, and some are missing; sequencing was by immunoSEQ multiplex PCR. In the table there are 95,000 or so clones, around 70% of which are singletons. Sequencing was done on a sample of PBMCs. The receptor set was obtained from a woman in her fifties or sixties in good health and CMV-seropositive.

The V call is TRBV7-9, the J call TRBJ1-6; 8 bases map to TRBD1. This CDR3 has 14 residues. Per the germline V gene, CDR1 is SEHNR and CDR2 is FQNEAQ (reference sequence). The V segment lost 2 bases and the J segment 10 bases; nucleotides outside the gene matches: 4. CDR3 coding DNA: TGTGCCAGCAGCTTACCGGACAGGGACTCACCCCTCCACTTT. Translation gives CASSLPDRDSPLHF.

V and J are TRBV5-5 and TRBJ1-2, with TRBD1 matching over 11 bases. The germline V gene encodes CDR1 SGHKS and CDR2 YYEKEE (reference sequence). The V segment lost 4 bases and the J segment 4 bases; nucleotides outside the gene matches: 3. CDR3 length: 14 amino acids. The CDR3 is CASSIGQGAYGYTF. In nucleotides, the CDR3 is TGTGCCAGCAGCATTGGACAGGGGGCCTATGGCTACACCTTC.

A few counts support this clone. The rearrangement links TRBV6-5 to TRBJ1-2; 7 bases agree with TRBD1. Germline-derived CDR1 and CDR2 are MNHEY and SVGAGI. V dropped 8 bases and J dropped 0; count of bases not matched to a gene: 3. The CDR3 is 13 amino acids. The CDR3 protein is CASRQGANYGYTF. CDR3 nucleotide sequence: TGTGCCAGCCGGCAGGGGGCTAACTATGGCTACACCTTC.

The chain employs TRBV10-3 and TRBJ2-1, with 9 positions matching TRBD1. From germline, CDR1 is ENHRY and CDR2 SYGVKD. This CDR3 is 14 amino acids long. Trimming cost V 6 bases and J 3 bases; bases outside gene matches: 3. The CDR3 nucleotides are TGTGCCATCAGGGGGGACAGGGTCTACAATGAGCAGTTCTTC. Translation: CAIRGDRVYNEQFF.

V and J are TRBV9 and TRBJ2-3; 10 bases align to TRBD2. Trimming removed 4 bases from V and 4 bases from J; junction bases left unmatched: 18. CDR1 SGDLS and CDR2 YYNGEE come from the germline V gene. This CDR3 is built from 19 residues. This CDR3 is CASSPPHGISGRRADTQYF. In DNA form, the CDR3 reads TGTGCCAGCAGCCCCCCCCACGGGATTAGCGGGAGGCGGGCAGATACGCAGTATTTT.

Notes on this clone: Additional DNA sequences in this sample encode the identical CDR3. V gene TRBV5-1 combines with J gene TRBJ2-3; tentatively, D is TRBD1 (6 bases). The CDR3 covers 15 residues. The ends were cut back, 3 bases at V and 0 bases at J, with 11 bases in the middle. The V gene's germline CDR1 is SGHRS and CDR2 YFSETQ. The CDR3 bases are TGCGCCAGCAGCTCGGACAGTTCTAGCACAGATACGCAGTATTTT. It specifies CASSSDSSSTDTQYF.

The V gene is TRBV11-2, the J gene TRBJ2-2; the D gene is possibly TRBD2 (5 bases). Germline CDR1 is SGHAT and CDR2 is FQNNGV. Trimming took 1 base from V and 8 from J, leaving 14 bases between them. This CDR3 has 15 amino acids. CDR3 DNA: TGTGCCAGCAGCTTAGTCGGCAGCGGCAGTGGGGAGCTGTTTTTT. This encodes CASSLVGSGSGELFF.

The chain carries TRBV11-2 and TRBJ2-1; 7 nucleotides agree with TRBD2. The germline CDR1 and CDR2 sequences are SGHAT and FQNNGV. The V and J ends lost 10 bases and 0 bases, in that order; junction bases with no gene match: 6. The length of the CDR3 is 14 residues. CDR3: CATLAASSYNEQFF. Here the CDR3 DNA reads TGTGCCACCCTAGCGGCTAGCTCCTACAATGAGCAGTTCTTC.

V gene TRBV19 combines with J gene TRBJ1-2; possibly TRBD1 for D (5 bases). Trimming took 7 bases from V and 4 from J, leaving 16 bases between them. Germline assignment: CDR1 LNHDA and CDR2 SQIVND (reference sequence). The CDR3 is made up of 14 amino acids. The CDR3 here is CASTPQGRGYGYTF. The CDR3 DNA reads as TGTGCCAGTACCCCCCAAGGGAGGGGCTATGGCTACACCTTC.

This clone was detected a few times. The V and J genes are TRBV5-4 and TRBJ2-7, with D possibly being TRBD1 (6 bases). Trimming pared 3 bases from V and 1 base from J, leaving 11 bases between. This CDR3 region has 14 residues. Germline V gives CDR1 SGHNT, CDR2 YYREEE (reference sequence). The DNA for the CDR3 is TGTGCCAGCAGCTCTCAGGGGCGATCCTACGAGCAGTACTTC. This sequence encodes CASSSQGRSYEQYF.

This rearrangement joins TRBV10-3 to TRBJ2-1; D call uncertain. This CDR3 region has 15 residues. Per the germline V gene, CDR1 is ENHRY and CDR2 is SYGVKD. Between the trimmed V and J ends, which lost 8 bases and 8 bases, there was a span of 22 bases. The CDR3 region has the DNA TGTGCCATCGCGGCGGAGACTCCCCTTTTTGATGAGCAGTTCTTC. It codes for CAIAAETPLFDEQFF.

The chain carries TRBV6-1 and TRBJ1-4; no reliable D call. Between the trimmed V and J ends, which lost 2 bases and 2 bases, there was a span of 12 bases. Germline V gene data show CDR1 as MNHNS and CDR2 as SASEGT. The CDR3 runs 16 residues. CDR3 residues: CASSEPHGDTNEKLFF. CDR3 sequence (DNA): TGTGCCAGCAGTGAACCCCACGGGGATACTAATGAAAAACTGTTTTTT.

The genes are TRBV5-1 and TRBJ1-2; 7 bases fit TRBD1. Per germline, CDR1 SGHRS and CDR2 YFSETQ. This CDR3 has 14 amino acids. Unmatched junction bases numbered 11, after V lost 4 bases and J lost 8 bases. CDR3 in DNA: TGCGCCAGCAGCGCGGAACAGGGGACGGGGGGCTACACCTTC. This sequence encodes CASSAEQGTGGYTF.

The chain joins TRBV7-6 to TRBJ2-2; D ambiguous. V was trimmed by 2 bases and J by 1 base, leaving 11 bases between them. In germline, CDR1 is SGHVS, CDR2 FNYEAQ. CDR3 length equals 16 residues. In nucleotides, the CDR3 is TGTGCCAGCAGCTTATTAAGAAGAGAGAACACCGGGGAGCTGTTTTTT. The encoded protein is CASSLLRRENTGELFF. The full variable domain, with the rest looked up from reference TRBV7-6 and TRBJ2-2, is GAGVSQSPRYKVTKRGQDVALRCDPISGHVSLYWYRQALGQGPEFLTYFNYEAQQDKSGLPNDRFSAERPEGSISTLTIQRTEQRDSAMYRCASSLLRRENTGELFFGEGSRLTVL.

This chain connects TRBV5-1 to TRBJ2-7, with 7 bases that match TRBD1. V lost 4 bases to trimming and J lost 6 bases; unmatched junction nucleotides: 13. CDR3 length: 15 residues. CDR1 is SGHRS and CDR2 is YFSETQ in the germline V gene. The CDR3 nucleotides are TGCGCCAGCAGCACGGGACAGACGAGCTTCGCCGAGCAGTACTTC. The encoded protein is CASSTGQTSFAEQYF.

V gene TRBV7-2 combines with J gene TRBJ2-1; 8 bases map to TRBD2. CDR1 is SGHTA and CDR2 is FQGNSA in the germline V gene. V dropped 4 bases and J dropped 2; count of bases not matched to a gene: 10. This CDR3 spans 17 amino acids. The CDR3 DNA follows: TGTGCCAGCAGCTATTTTCGGGGGGGAGGACCCTACAATGAGCAGTTCTTC. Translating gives CASSYFRGGGPYNEQFF.

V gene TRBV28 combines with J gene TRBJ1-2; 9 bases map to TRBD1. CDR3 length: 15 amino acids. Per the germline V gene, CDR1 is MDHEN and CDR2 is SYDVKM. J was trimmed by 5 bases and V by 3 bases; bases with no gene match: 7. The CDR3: CASSLFFGQGYGYTF. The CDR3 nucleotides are TGTGCCAGCAGTTTGTTTTTTGGACAGGGGTATGGCTACACCTTC.

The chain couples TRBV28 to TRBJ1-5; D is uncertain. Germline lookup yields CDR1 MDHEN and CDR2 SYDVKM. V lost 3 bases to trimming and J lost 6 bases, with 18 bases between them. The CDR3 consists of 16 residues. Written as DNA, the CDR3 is TGTGCCAGCAGTTTGTTAGGCGACACAGCCCTTCAGCCCCAGCATTTT. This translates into CASSLLGDTALQPQHF.

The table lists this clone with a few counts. Here the CDR3 DNA reads TGTGCCAGCAGTGAATTCGGCGAGCAGTACTTC. It specifies CASSEFGEQYF. The chain combines TRBV6-6 with TRBJ2-7; D not certain. The V end was cut by 5 bases, the J end by 6 bases, with 8 bases between. Germline V gene data show CDR1 as MNHNY and CDR2 as SVGAGI (reference sequence). The CDR3 has 11 amino acids.

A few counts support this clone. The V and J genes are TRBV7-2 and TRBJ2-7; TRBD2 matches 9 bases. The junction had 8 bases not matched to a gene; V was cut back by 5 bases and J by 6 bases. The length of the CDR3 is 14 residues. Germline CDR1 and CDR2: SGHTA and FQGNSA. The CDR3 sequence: CASSVSGSVVEQYF. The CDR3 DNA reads TGTGCCAGCAGCGTTAGCGGGAGTGTCGTCGAGCAGTACTTC.

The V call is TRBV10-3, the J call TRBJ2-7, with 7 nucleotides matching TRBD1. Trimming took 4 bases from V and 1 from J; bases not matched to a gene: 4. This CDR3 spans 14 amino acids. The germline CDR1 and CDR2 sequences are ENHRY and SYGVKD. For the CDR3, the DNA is TGTGCCATCAGTGGATCAGGGGGATCCTACGAGCAGTACTTC. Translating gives CAISGSGGSYEQYF.

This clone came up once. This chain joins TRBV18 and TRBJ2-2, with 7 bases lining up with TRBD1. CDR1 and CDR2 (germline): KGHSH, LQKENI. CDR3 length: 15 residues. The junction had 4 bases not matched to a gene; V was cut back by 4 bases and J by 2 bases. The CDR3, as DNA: TGTGCCAGCTCACTTGGACAGGTTAACACCGGGGAGCTGTTTTTT. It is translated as CASSLGQVNTGELFF.

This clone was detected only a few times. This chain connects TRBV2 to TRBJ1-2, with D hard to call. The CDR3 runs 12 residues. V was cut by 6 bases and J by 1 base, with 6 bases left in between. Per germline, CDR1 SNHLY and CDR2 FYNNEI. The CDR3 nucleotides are TGTGCCAGCAGGCGCGATAACTATGGCTACACCTTC. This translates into CASRRDNYGYTF.

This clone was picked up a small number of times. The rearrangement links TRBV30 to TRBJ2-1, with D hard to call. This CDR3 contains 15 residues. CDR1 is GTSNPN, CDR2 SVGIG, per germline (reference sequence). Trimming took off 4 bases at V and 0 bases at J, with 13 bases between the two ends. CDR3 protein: CAWTAFPSSYNEQFF. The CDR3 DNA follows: TGTGCCTGGACAGCATTTCCTAGCTCCTACAATGAGCAGTTCTTC.

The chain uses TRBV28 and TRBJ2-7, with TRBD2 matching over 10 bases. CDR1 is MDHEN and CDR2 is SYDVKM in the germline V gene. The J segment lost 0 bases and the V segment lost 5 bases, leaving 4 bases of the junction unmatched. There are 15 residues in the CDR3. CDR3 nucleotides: TGTGCCAGCAGTCGTACTAGCGGGACCTCCTACGAGCAGTACTTC. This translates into CASSRTSGTSYEQYF.

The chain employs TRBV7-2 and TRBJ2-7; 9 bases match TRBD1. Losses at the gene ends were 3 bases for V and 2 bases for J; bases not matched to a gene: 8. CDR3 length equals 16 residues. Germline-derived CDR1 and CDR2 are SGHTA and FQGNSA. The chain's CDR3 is CASSFKEQGAAYEQYF. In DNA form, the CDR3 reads TGTGCCAGCAGCTTCAAGGAACAGGGGGCCGCCTACGAGCAGTACTTC.

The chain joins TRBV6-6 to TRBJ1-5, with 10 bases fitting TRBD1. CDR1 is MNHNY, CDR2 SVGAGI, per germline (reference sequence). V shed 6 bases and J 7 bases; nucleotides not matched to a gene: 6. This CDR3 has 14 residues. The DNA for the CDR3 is TGTGCCAGCAGCCCCGGGACAGGGGTACAGCCCCAGCATTTT. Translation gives CASSPGTGVQPQHF.

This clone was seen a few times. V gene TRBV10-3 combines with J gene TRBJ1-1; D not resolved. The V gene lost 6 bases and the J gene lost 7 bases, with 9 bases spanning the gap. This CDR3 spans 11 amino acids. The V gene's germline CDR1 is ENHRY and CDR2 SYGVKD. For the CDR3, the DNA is TGTGCCATCAGGGAAGCGTATGAAGCTTTCTTT. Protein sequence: CAIREAYEAFF.